The rows below give T cell receptor beta chains drawn from one sample of a study of blood T cells in healthy people across ages. TCRdb independently ran MiXCR on the 5' RACE reads; one entry per CDR3 protein. This sample has a few hundred thousand distinct CDR3 sequences, with about 27% found just once. These data were also reused for a study on T cells of mothers and their children.

The sample was blood. The receptors derive from a boy under 10 years old in good health. The CDR3 runs from the conserved cysteine through the conserved F or W.

TRBJ2-1	TRBV10-3	CAISRLAGAYNEQFF
TRBJ2-1	TRBV20-1	CSARVGLKTYNEQFF
TRBJ1-1	TRBV12-3/TRBV12-4	CASSFEMGEAFF
TRBJ2-5	TRBV12-3/TRBV12-4	CASSSRSGETQYF
TRBJ1-5	TRBV12-3/TRBV12-4	CASSLSYSNQPQHF
TRBJ2-2	TRBV29-1	CSVESGNTGELFF
TRBJ1-1	TRBV9	CASSVWDRGQHEAFF
TRBJ2-7	TRBV3-1	CASSQDKLWPTIF
TRBJ1-4	TRBV12-3/TRBV12-4	CASSPLLRATNEKLFF
TRBJ1-2	TRBV15	CATSMGRASAGYTF
TRBJ1-1	TRBV5-1	CASSVRPTLNTEAFF
TRBJ2-6	TRBV6-5	CASSYSGVDRAGANVLTF
TRBJ2-2	TRBV6-5	CASTLRLSGNTGELFF
TRBJ2-1	TRBV29-1	CSVLGASGNYNEQFF
TRBJ1-5	TRBV20-1	CSAPGDQPQHF
TRBJ2-7	TRBV20-1	CSATLPTGGSYEQYF
TRBJ1-2	TRBV5-5	CASSSSTASYGYTF
TRBJ2-1	TRBV7-2	CASSLLAGEPHNEQFF
TRBJ2-3	TRBV25-1	CASSEFLAGVTDTQYF
TRBJ2-7	TRBV12-3/TRBV12-4	CASSLTGLSYEQYF
TRBJ2-7	TRBV29-1	CSVEEGSAYEQYF
NA	TRBV6-2/TRBV6-3	CASSYSIKSLRYEQYF
TRBJ2-5	TRBV5-1	CASSLKGGLTETQYF
NA	TRBV29-1	CSVVGDSPYEQYF
TRBJ2-7	TRBV4-1	CASSHDRGHEQYF
TRBJ1-2	TRBV29-1	CSVGLRGPLYGYTF
TRBJ2-7	TRBV6-2/TRBV6-3	CASKQAGVEYEQYF
TRBJ2-5	TRBV7-3	CASSPTWYQETQYF
TRBJ2-5	TRBV4-1	CASSQDSNRNQYF
TRBJ2-3	TRBV7-2	CASSLELAVDTQYF
TRBJ2-5	TRBV11-1	CASSLGRRLAGINALLETQYF
TRBJ2-1	TRBV7-9	CASSQPPTGEAGGSYNEQFF
TRBJ2-3	TRBV27	CASSFNQGTDTQYF
TRBJ1-6	TRBV6-5	CASRPGAYNSPLHF
TRBJ2-5	TRBV20-1	CSARLGTSVQETQYF
TRBJ2-2	TRBV5-1	CASSSWTGGAGELFF
TRBJ1-6	TRBV2	CASSGDRSVSPLHF
TRBJ1-2	TRBV29-1	CSVRGSNYGYTF
TRBJ1-2	TRBV6-4	CASSDPEGASGYTF
TRBJ1-1	TRBV19	CASSPIRWGENTEAFF
TRBJ2-1	TRBV6-5	CASSYSPGEDEQFF
TRBJ2-7	TRBV6-1	CASSHRGTATNYEQYF
TRBJ1-1	TRBV6-2/TRBV6-3	CASSYGTEAFF
TRBJ1-4	TRBV4-3	CASSPIEKLFF
TRBJ1-2	TRBV3-1	CASSLSGQGVYGYTF
TRBJ2-3	TRBV9	CASSGGSQGGGFGTQYF
TRBJ1-2	TRBV9	CASSLRQGGGGGYTF
TRBJ2-5	TRBV4-3	CASSRRYLAVQETQYF
TRBJ1-2	TRBV30	CAWSVGAGAGYTF
TRBJ2-2	TRBV19	CASTSPTGELFF
TRBJ1-6	TRBV7-9	CASSRGHRGNNSPLHF
TRBJ2-1	TRBV20-1	CSAAGLAELTGYNEQFF
TRBJ2-7	TRBV3-1	CASSPRDGAYEQYF
TRBJ1-6	TRBV27	CASSLRTAGSSPLHF
TRBJ1-6	TRBV7-3	CASSSWGPNSPLHF